Shown below are 13 T cell receptor beta chains from a single sample sequenced in a study of blood T cell repertoires in COVID-19. Assay used: immunoSEQ multiplex PCR; TCRdb lists only in-frame clones, some missing. The sample records 15,000 to 20,000 clones, under 90% being singletons. Material: peripheral blood. The receptors were sampled from a man of 80 years or more with acute or convalescent COVID-19.

The J gene is TRBJ1-1, the V gene TRBV5-4; weak D call: TRBD1 (6 bases). This CDR3 spans 15 amino acids. CDR1 is SGHNT and CDR2 is YYREEE in the germline V gene (reference sequence). The germline V and J ends were trimmed by 4 bases and 6 bases, with 19 bases remaining between them. In DNA, the CDR3 is TGTGCCAGCAGCACGGCGGGGGGGCGGGCCCCTGAAGCTTTCTTT. This encodes CASSTAGGRAPEAFF.

As regards this clone: At the DNA level, this CDR3 is encoded by other sequences in the same sample as well. The chain carries TRBV18 and TRBJ1-2; D unresolved. Germline V gene lookup returns CDR1 KGHSH and CDR2 LQKENI. The CDR3 is 13 amino acids. The ends were cut back, 3 bases at V and 4 bases at J, with 9 bases in the middle. CDR3: CASSPEGGYGYTF. The CDR3 DNA sequence: TGTGCCAGCTCACCGGAGGGTGGCTATGGCTACACCTTC.

This chain joins TRBV6-5 and TRBJ1-2; D possibly corresponds to TRBD1 (5 bases). The CDR3 spans 15 residues. V was shortened by 5 bases and J by 2 bases, with 15 bases between the two germline ends. Germline V gene lookup returns CDR1 MNHEY and CDR2 SVGAGI. CDR3 in amino acids: CASSPRGEGNYGYTF. The CDR3 DNA reads TGTGCCAGCAGTCCCCGGGGGGAGGGAAACTATGGCTACACCTTC.

The chain links TRBV7-9 to TRBJ2-3; 7 nucleotides align to TRBD2. The CDR3 sequence is 12 residues long. Looked up from germline, CDR1 is SEHNR and CDR2 is FQNEAQ (reference sequence). CDR3 DNA sequence: TGTGCGGCTGGGGGGGGCACAGATACGCAGTATTTT. It encodes CAAGGGTDTQYF.

In its sample, this clone was seen once. The rearrangement links TRBV6-5 to TRBJ1-1; TRBD1 might be the D (5 bases). V lost 7 bases, J lost 6 bases, and 18 bases lay in between. CDR3 length: 14 amino acids. The germline CDR1 and CDR2 sequences are MNHEY and SVGAGI. CDR3 in DNA: TGTGCCAGCACCCCTAACACGGGCAGGGCTGAAGCTTTCTTT. This translates into CASTPNTGRAEAFF.

The chain uses TRBV29-1 and TRBJ2-5, with 8 bases fitting TRBD1. CDR1 is SQVTM and CDR2 is ANQGSEA in the germline V gene. The CDR3 length is 14 residues. V dropped 6 bases and J dropped 5; count of bases not matched to a gene: 11. The CDR3 DNA sequence: TGCAGCGTCGAGACAGGGGTTGGCGGTGAGACCCAGTACTTC. This sequence encodes CSVETGVGGETQYF.

The rearrangement links TRBV30 to TRBJ1-2; D is possibly TRBD1 (5 bases). The CDR3 length is 13 residues. Trimming stripped 3 bases from V and 7 bases from J, with 15 bases between. Germline CDR1 reads GTSNPN; CDR2 reads SVGIG (reference sequence). As DNA, the CDR3 is TGTGCCTGGAGAAATAAGGGGTCGGCTGGCTACACCTTC. Amino acids: CAWRNKGSAGYTF.

The rearrangement links TRBV7-2 to TRBJ1-6; D not resolved. This CDR3 region has 16 residues. Germline values: CDR1 SGHTA, CDR2 FQGNSA. The germline V and J ends were trimmed by 4 bases and 10 bases, with 20 bases remaining between them. The CDR3 bases are TGTGCCAGCAGCTCCATTGGCGGCGGTACACGGTCACCCCTCCACTTT. This sequence encodes CASSSIGGGTRSPLHF.

This clone has only one observation. The chain uses TRBV7-2 and TRBJ2-2; 11 bases map to TRBD2. The V and J ends lost 4 bases and 7 bases, in that order; junction bases with no gene match: 8. Germline CDR1 SGHTA, CDR2 FQGNSA. There are 16 residues in the CDR3. CDR3 amino acids: CASSSTSGGPIGELFF. The CDR3 DNA reads as TGTGCCAGCAGCTCTACTAGCGGGGGCCCCATCGGGGAGCTGTTTTTT. Combining the CDR3 with reference TRBV7-2 and TRBJ2-2 gives the whole variable domain GAGVSQSPSNKVTEKGKDVELRCDPISGHTALYWYRQSLGQGLEFLIYFQGNSAPDKSGLPSDRFSAERTGGSVSTLTIQRTQQEDSAVYLCASSSTSGGPIGELFFGEGSRLTVL.

The chain recombines TRBV7-2 with TRBJ2-2, with a possible D match to TRBD1 (5 bases). Germline V gives CDR1 SGHTA, CDR2 FQGNSA. V dropped 6 bases and J dropped 4 bases, with 9 bases sitting between them. CDR3 length: 13 amino acids. CDR3 coding DNA: TGTGCCAGCAGTTCAGGGTTCACCGGGGAGCTGTTTTTT. It yields the protein CASSSGFTGELFF. The full variable domain, its missing parts supplied by reference TRBV7-2 and TRBJ2-2, is GAGVSQSPSNKVTEKGKDVELRCDPISGHTALYWYRQSLGQGLEFLIYFQGNSAPDKSGLPSDRFSAERTGGSVSTLTIQRTQQEDSAVYLCASSSGFTGELFFGEGSRLTVL.

This chain connects TRBV27 to TRBJ1-1, with 9 bases fitting TRBD1. The junction had 5 bases not matched to a gene; V was cut back by 5 bases and J by 4 bases. The CDR3 has 14 residues. Germline loops: CDR1 MNHEY, CDR2 SMNVEV (reference sequence). CDR3 DNA sequence: TGTGCCAGCAGTCGGGACAGGGTAGGCACTGAAGCTTTCTTT. Its protein is CASSRDRVGTEAFF.

The chain recombines TRBV6-6 with TRBJ1-1; 12 bases align to TRBD1. Germline CDR1 reads MNHNY; CDR2 reads SVGAGI (reference sequence). The CDR3 runs to 14 residues. V lost 2 bases, J lost 6 bases, and 1 base stayed unmatched. The CDR3 loop is CASSYGTGGAEAFF. CDR3 DNA: TGTGCCAGCAGTTACGGGACAGGGGGCGCTGAAGCTTTCTTT.

The chain joins TRBV5-1 to TRBJ1-2; 11 nucleotides line up with TRBD1. The germline V gene has CDR1 SGHRS and CDR2 YFSETQ. With V trimmed by 0 bases and J by 8 bases, 6 bases remained unmatched. The CDR3 sequence is 15 residues long. The CDR3 spells CASSLDGQGAGGYTF. In DNA, the CDR3 is TGCGCCAGCAGCTTGGACGGACAGGGGGCGGGAGGCTACACCTTC.